This is a list of T cell receptor beta chains from one sample in a study of T cells in Graves' hyperthyroidism and ophthalmopathy. TCRdb re-derived calls from the multiplex PCR reads in MiXCR, one entry per CDR3 protein. Of around 340,000 distinct CDR3 sequences in the sample, around 13% were seen once. What was sequenced was blood. These receptors originate from a woman younger than 45 with Graves' hyperthyroidism. The CDR3 runs from the conserved cysteine through the conserved F or W. D genes are given only for firm matches. Rows may omit the clone size; those that give it use once, few, many or a size class.

abundance	v_gene	j_gene	d_gene	CDR3nt	CDR3aa
few	TRBV3-1	TRBJ2-2	NA	TGTGCCAGCAGCCAAAGGAACGGTAACACCGGGGAGCTGTTTTTT	CASSQRNGNTGELFF
many	TRBV30	TRBJ1-1	NA	TGTGCCTGGAGTGTACGCTGGAATGAAGCTTTCTTT	CAWSVRWNEAFF
many	TRBV7-6	TRBJ2-2	NA	TGTGCCAGCAGCTTAGGTGTGGGAGGGAACACCGGGGAGCTGTTTTTT	CASSLGVGGNTGELFF
many	TRBV12-3/TRBV12-4	TRBJ1-1	NA	TGTGCCAGCAGCTCACGGCGTAGTAACACTGAAGCTTTCTTT	CASSSRRSNTEAFF
many	TRBV20-1	TRBJ2-1	TRBD2	TGCAGTTCGCGGACTAGCGGTCTCTATGAGCAGTTCTTC	CSSRTSGLYEQFF
many	TRBV5-5	TRBJ2-1	NA	TGTGCCAGCAGCTTGGTAGCAAATGAGCAGTTCTTC	CASSLVANEQFF
NA	TRBV4-2	TRBJ2-7	TRBD2	TGTGCCAGCAGCCAAGATGAGGGACTAGCGGACTACGAGCAGTACTTC	CASSQDEGLADYEQYF
NA	TRBV6-2/TRBV6-3	TRBJ2-7	NA	TGTGCCAGCAGTCCACAGGGTCTCCACGAGCAGTACTTC	CASSPQGLHEQYF
few	TRBV30	TRBJ2-4	NA	TGTGCCTGGAGTCACGGGGACATTCAGTACTTC	CAWSHGDIQYF
many	TRBV7-8	TRBJ1-1	NA	TGTGCCAGCAGCTTCAAGGCAGGCACTGAAGCTTTCTTT	CASSFKAGTEAFF
many	TRBV11-1	TRBJ2-3	TRBD2	TGTGCCAGCAGCTTGGCGGGACTAGTAAGCACAGATACGCAGTATTTT	CASSLAGLVSTDTQYF
few	TRBV4-2	TRBJ2-7	NA	TGTGCCAGCAGCCAAGAAATCCCGGGGGCGGACGAGCAGTACTTC	CASSQEIPGADEQYF
NA	TRBV19	TRBJ2-7	TRBD1	TGTGCCAGTAGTATGAGACAGGGGGACGAGCAGTACTTC	CASSMRQGDEQYF
many	TRBV28	TRBJ2-5	NA	TGTGCCAGCAGTTTGGTTCGTTTAGGACGGAAAGAGACCCAGTACTTC	CASSLVRLGRKETQYF
many	TRBV20-1	TRBJ2-5	TRBD1	TGCAGTGCTAGAGATCCAGGGGGACAAGAGACCCAGTACTTC	CSARDPGGQETQYF
few	TRBV12-3/TRBV12-4	TRBJ1-5	NA	TGTGCCAGCAGTTTTAGCACCGCCGGGCAGCCCCAGCATTTT	CASSFSTAGQPQHF
NA	TRBV12-3/TRBV12-4	TRBJ2-7	NA	TGTGCCAGCAGTTGGGGGCAGGGGGGCGCCGAGCAGTACTTC	CASSWGQGGAEQYF
many	TRBV2	TRBJ1-2	NA	TGTGCCAGCAGTGAATCCCAGGGTGCGGTATATGGCTACACCTTC	CASSESQGAVYGYTF
many	TRBV15	TRBJ1-4	TRBD1	TGTGCCACCAGCAGAGAGAGGGACAGGGGAGAAAAACTGTTTTTT	CATSRERDRGEKLFF
once	TRBV11-1	TRBJ1-3	TRBD1	TGCGCCAGCAGCGGCCCGGGACAGAGTAACACCATATATTTT	CASSGPGQSNTIYF
NA	TRBV10-3	TRBJ1-2	TRBD1	TGTGCCATCAGTGACCAGGGGGGCAGCCACCTCTATGGCTACACCTTC	CAISDQGGSHLYGYTF
many	TRBV20-1	TRBJ2-7	NA	TGCAGTGCCGGCTTTAGCGGAACCTACGAGCAGTACTTC	CSAGFSGTYEQYF
many	TRBV11-2	TRBJ2-5	NA	TGTGCCAGCAGCTCCGGGGTCTCCAGTGGGGAGACCCAGTACTTC	CASSSGVSSGETQYF
many	TRBV9	TRBJ2-5	NA	TGTGCCAGCAGCGTAGTTGGGGGCCCCCAAGAGACCCAGTACTTC	CASSVVGGPQETQYF
NA	TRBV5-4	TRBJ1-1	NA	TGTGCCAGCAGCCCCACTAGGGGGAGTGATACTGAAGCTTTCTTT	CASSPTRGSDTEAFF
many	TRBV28	TRBJ2-5	NA	TGTGCCAGCAGTTTAAAGGGCGCCTGGGGGACCCAGTACTTC	CASSLKGAWGTQYF
NA	TRBV19	TRBJ1-5	NA	TGTGCCAGTATACCCAGGGAGGCTAATCAGCCCCAGCATTTT	CASIPREANQPQHF
many	TRBV28	TRBJ1-1	NA	TGTGCCAGCAAACGGGGGGGGGGCACTGAAGCTTTCTTT	CASKRGGGTEAFF
few	TRBV19	TRBJ1-5	NA	TGTGCCAGTGAAGAGGGGCGCGGCCAGCCCCAGCATTTT	CASEEGRGQPQHF
NA	TRBV6-5	TRBJ1-1	NA	TGTGCCAGCAGTTACGCAACAGGGAACACTGAAGCTTTCTTT	CASSYATGNTEAFF
NA	TRBV28	TRBJ2-1	NA	TGTGCCAGCAGTCAGGATGAGCAGTTCTTC	CASSQDEQFF
NA	TRBV19	TRBJ1-2	NA	TGTGCCAGTGGTCTACTGCGCGGCCGGGAGGGCTACACCTTC	CASGLLRGREGYTF
many	TRBV2	TRBJ2-5	NA	TGTGCCAGCAGTGACCGGTCTGAGAGTTTCTCGGAGACCCAGTACTTC	CASSDRSESFSETQYF
few	TRBV6-1	TRBJ2-3	TRBD2	TGTGCCAGCAAGGCTAGCGGGACTGGGGCCCCTAGCACAGATACGCAGTATTTT	CASKASGTGAPSTDTQYF
few	TRBV14	TRBJ2-1	TRBD1	TGTGCCAGCAGCCAAAACAGGGTCAGGGGGTTCGGGGAGCAGTTCTTC	CASSQNRVRGFGEQFF
few	TRBV6-1	TRBJ2-3	TRBD1	TGTGCCAGCAGCGACAGGGGGGATACGCAGTATTTT	CASSDRGDTQYF
NA	TRBV5-1	TRBJ1-1	TRBD1	TGCGCCAGCAGCTTGAGACAGGGGGACACTGAAGCTTTCTTT	CASSLRQGDTEAFF
many	TRBV7-9	TRBJ1-4	NA	TGTGCCAGCAGCAACAGGGTCGGAAAACTGTTTTTT	CASSNRVGKLFF